These T cell receptor beta chains were read from a single sample in a study of CD8 T cells in Susac syndrome. TCRdb called the immunoSEQ multiplex PCR reads again in MiXCR, with one record for every CDR3 protein. The sample has some 120,000 distinct CDR3 sequences; under 95% are singletons. Material: CD8+ T cells from PBMCs. These receptors were obtained from a human donor with multiple sclerosis. Each CDR3 is given with its conserved first and last residue. A D gene is named only where the DNA matches it firmly. The listing skips clone size in some rows; elsewhere it reads once, few, many or a size class.

clone_size: once; d_call: NA; j_call: TRBJ1-5; v_call: TRBV27; cdr3_nt: TGTGCCAGCAGTTTTTATCGCAATCAGCCCCAGCATTTT; cdr3_aa: CASSFYRNQPQHF
clone_size: NA; d_call: NA; j_call: TRBJ1-1; v_call: TRBV29-1; cdr3_nt: TGCAGCGCTGGCCTAGGTGGATTGAACACTGAAGCTTTCTTT; cdr3_aa: CSAGLGGLNTEAFF
clone_size: once; d_call: NA; j_call: TRBJ1-3; v_call: TRBV6-1; cdr3_nt: TGTGCCAGCAGTCCCTTCGGAGAGTTGCGACTCTGGGAAAACACCATATATTTT; cdr3_aa: CASSPFGELRLWENTIYF
clone_size: NA; d_call: NA; j_call: TRBJ2-7; v_call: TRBV4-1; cdr3_nt: TGCGCCAGCAGCCAAGCCCGCTTAGAGAACTCCTACGAGCAGTACTTC; cdr3_aa: CASSQARLENSYEQYF
clone_size: NA; d_call: NA; j_call: TRBJ2-2; v_call: TRBV19; cdr3_nt: TGTGCCAGTAGTATCCCTAGCTTAACCGGGGAGCTGTTTTTT; cdr3_aa: CASSIPSLTGELFF
clone_size: NA; d_call: NA; j_call: TRBJ1-5; v_call: TRBV27; cdr3_nt: TGTGCCAGCAGTTTCCTAAGGGGGAGAGGTGATCAGCCCCAGCATTTT; cdr3_aa: CASSFLRGRGDQPQHF
clone_size: NA; d_call: NA; j_call: TRBJ2-7; v_call: TRBV5-6; cdr3_nt: TGTGCCAGCAGCTTGGGCCCCCGCGGAGGGGACTCCTACGAGCAGTACTTC; cdr3_aa: CASSLGPRGGDSYEQYF
clone_size: NA; d_call: TRBD1; j_call: TRBJ2-5; v_call: TRBV27; cdr3_nt: TGTGCCAGCAGCCGTACCGGGACAGTCTACCAAGAGACCCAGTACTTC; cdr3_aa: CASSRTGTVYQETQYF
clone_size: NA; d_call: NA; j_call: TRBJ2-7; v_call: TRBV30; cdr3_nt: TGTGCCTGGAGTGAAGTAGTCTACGAGCAGTACTTC; cdr3_aa: CAWSEVVYEQYF
clone_size: NA; d_call: NA; j_call: TRBJ2-7; v_call: TRBV6-5; cdr3_nt: TGTGCCAGCAGTTACGGTGGGGCCACCTACGAGCAGTACTTC; cdr3_aa: CASSYGGATYEQYF
clone_size: NA; d_call: NA; j_call: TRBJ2-7; v_call: TRBV4-3; cdr3_nt: TGCGCCAGCAGCCAAGATGAGGGCGTCTACGAGCAGTACTTC; cdr3_aa: CASSQDEGVYEQYF
clone_size: NA; d_call: NA; j_call: TRBJ1-1; v_call: TRBV29-1; cdr3_nt: TGCAGCGTACTCAAGCCAGGAGCTGAAGCTTTCTTT; cdr3_aa: CSVLKPGAEAFF
clone_size: NA; d_call: TRBD2; j_call: TRBJ2-2; v_call: TRBV20-1; cdr3_nt: TGCAGTGCTAGAGATCGTCTAGCGGGAATAGGGGAGCTGTTTTTT; cdr3_aa: CSARDRLAGIGELFF
clone_size: NA; d_call: TRBD2; j_call: TRBJ2-1; v_call: TRBV19; cdr3_nt: TGTGCCAGTAGTATAGCCTTACTAGCGGCCAATGAGCAGTTCTTC; cdr3_aa: CASSIALLAANEQFF
clone_size: NA; d_call: NA; j_call: TRBJ2-7; v_call: TRBV19; cdr3_nt: TGTGCCAGTAGTATATCTTCCGAGGGTCCCTACGAGCAGTACTTC; cdr3_aa: CASSISSEGPYEQYF
clone_size: NA; d_call: NA; j_call: TRBJ1-1; v_call: TRBV6-5; cdr3_nt: TGTGCCAGCAGTTACACCCAGGGAGGCACTGAAGCTTTCTTT; cdr3_aa: CASSYTQGGTEAFF
clone_size: NA; d_call: NA; j_call: TRBJ1-1; v_call: TRBV13; cdr3_nt: TGTGCCAGCAGCTTGCCCATTACATTGAACACTGAAGCTTTCTTT; cdr3_aa: CASSLPITLNTEAFF
clone_size: NA; d_call: TRBD1; j_call: TRBJ2-3; v_call: TRBV28; cdr3_nt: TGTGCCAGCAGTTTACTCGGGACAGGGTACCCAGATACGCAGTATTTT; cdr3_aa: CASSLLGTGYPDTQYF
clone_size: NA; d_call: NA; j_call: TRBJ2-1; v_call: TRBV27; cdr3_nt: TGTGCCAGCAGCTATTACGGCAATGAGCAGTTCTTC; cdr3_aa: CASSYYGNEQFF
clone_size: NA; d_call: NA; j_call: TRBJ1-1; v_call: TRBV11-2; cdr3_nt: TGTGCCAGCAGCTTAGATGTTGGGGGAGCTTTCTTT; cdr3_aa: CASSLDVGGAFF
clone_size: NA; d_call: NA; j_call: TRBJ2-7; v_call: TRBV3-1; cdr3_nt: TGTGCCAGCAGTCAAGGAGGGGGGTACCAAGACTACGAGCAGTACTTC; cdr3_aa: CASSQGGGYQDYEQYF
clone_size: once; d_call: TRBD2; j_call: TRBJ2-7; v_call: TRBV30; cdr3_nt: TGTGCCTGGACGGGGGGGCACTCCTACGAGCAGTACTTC; cdr3_aa: CAWTGGHSYEQYF
clone_size: once; d_call: TRBD1; j_call: TRBJ1-2; v_call: TRBV29-1; cdr3_nt: TGCAGCGTTGAAGATCACAGGGGGCTTTATGGCTACACCTTC; cdr3_aa: CSVEDHRGLYGYTF
clone_size: NA; d_call: TRBD2; j_call: TRBJ2-6; v_call: TRBV3-1; cdr3_nt: TGTGCCAGCAGCCAAGAGGGGGCTAGCGGGATCTCTGGGGCCAACGTCCTGACTTTC; cdr3_aa: CASSQEGASGISGANVLTF
clone_size: NA; d_call: NA; j_call: TRBJ2-7; v_call: TRBV7-9; cdr3_nt: TGTGCCAGCAGCTCAGACTGGCCGAGGGAGCAGTACTTC; cdr3_aa: CASSSDWPREQYF
clone_size: once; d_call: TRBD1; j_call: TRBJ2-7; v_call: TRBV4-3; cdr3_nt: TGCGCCAGCAGCGGGGACAGGCTTTCCTACGAGCAGTACTTC; cdr3_aa: CASSGDRLSYEQYF
clone_size: NA; d_call: NA; j_call: TRBJ2-7; v_call: TRBV15; cdr3_nt: TGTGCCACCAGCAGAGCGGAACAAGGGAGCTACGAGCAGTACTTC; cdr3_aa: CATSRAEQGSYEQYF
clone_size: once; d_call: NA; j_call: TRBJ1-2; v_call: TRBV29-1; cdr3_nt: TGCAGCGTGACAGACTCCGACTATGGCTACACCTTC; cdr3_aa: CSVTDSDYGYTF
clone_size: NA; d_call: NA; j_call: TRBJ1-1; v_call: TRBV6-5; cdr3_nt: TGTGCCAGCAGTTACTTAGAGGGGGCTGAAGCTTTCTTT; cdr3_aa: CASSYLEGAEAFF
clone_size: NA; d_call: NA; j_call: TRBJ2-7; v_call: TRBV2; cdr3_nt: TGTGCCAGCAAGATTACAATGGAATACGAGCAGTACTTC; cdr3_aa: CASKITMEYEQYF
clone_size: NA; d_call: TRBD2; j_call: TRBJ2-1; v_call: TRBV12-3/TRBV12-4; cdr3_nt: TGTGCCAGCAGTCCAAAAACTAGCGGGAGAAATACCTACAATGAGCAGTTCTTC; cdr3_aa: CASSPKTSGRNTYNEQFF
clone_size: NA; d_call: NA; j_call: TRBJ2-1; v_call: TRBV4-1; cdr3_nt: TGCGCCAGCAGCCAAGATGTAGGCAGGGCCTACAATGAGCAGTTCTTC; cdr3_aa: CASSQDVGRAYNEQFF
clone_size: NA; d_call: NA; j_call: TRBJ2-1; v_call: TRBV7-2; cdr3_nt: TGTGCCAGCAGCTTCGGGCAGGGTGAGGATGAGCAGTTCTTC; cdr3_aa: CASSFGQGEDEQFF
clone_size: NA; d_call: NA; j_call: TRBJ2-1; v_call: TRBV18; cdr3_nt: TGTGCCAGCTCACCACCGACAGGTAGCTCCTACAATGAGCAGTTCTTC; cdr3_aa: CASSPPTGSSYNEQFF
clone_size: NA; d_call: TRBD1; j_call: TRBJ2-7; v_call: TRBV15; cdr3_nt: TGTGCCACCAGTACAGGGGGATCCTACGAGCAGTACTTC; cdr3_aa: CATSTGGSYEQYF
clone_size: NA; d_call: NA; j_call: TRBJ1-5; v_call: TRBV7-9; cdr3_nt: TGTGCCAGCAGTTCGGGGCAGGGCAATCAGCCCCAGCATTTT; cdr3_aa: CASSSGQGNQPQHF
clone_size: NA; d_call: NA; j_call: TRBJ2-1; v_call: TRBV7-3; cdr3_nt: TGTGCCAGCAGTCCCGACGGACTGCTAAATGAGCAGTTCTTC; cdr3_aa: CASSPDGLLNEQFF
clone_size: NA; d_call: TRBD1; j_call: TRBJ1-4; v_call: TRBV7-2; cdr3_nt: TGTGCCAGCAGCCCCAGGGGGCCTTGTGAAAAACTGTTTTTT; cdr3_aa: CASSPRGPCEKLFF
clone_size: NA; d_call: NA; j_call: TRBJ2-7; v_call: TRBV27; cdr3_nt: TGTGCCAGCAGTTTATGGGTTGACAGGGAGCAGTACTTC; cdr3_aa: CASSLWVDREQYF
clone_size: NA; d_call: TRBD1; j_call: TRBJ1-1; v_call: TRBV7-9; cdr3_nt: TGTGCCAGCAGCATACCCCCCGGGACAGGGGGCACTGAAGCTTTCTTT; cdr3_aa: CASSIPPGTGGTEAFF
clone_size: NA; d_call: TRBD1; j_call: TRBJ1-1; v_call: TRBV5-6; cdr3_nt: TGTGCCAGCAGCTCCGGGACAGGGGGCGGAGAAGCTTTCTTT; cdr3_aa: CASSSGTGGGEAFF
clone_size: NA; d_call: TRBD1; j_call: TRBJ2-1; v_call: TRBV10-3; cdr3_nt: TGTGCCATCAGTGAGTCGAGAACTGAGGGGGCTAATGAGCAGTTCTTC; cdr3_aa: CAISESRTEGANEQFF